These 19 T cell receptor beta chains were sequenced from one sample in a study of cytomegalovirus exposure and HLA in healthy donors. It was with 60 Vbeta and 13 Jbeta primers that the PCR ran. The assay was immunoSEQ multiplex PCR, and TCRdb's table has in-frame clones only and misses some. The table shows 180,000 or so clones, with 75% to 90% occurring only once. What was sequenced was PBMCs. The source is a woman in her 30s in good health and CMV-seronegative.

V is TRBV9 and J is TRBJ1-3; D is unresolved. Per germline, CDR1 SGDLS and CDR2 YYNGEE. The CDR3 sequence is 14 residues long. Trimming removed 1 base from V and 0 bases from J, with 5 bases in between. The CDR3 DNA follows: TGTGCCAGCAGCGTAACCTACTCTGGAAACACCATATATTTT. This codes for CASSVTYSGNTIYF.

In this sample, this clone turned up a few times. The chain combines TRBV4-1 with TRBJ2-3, with a tentative D call TRBD2 (7 bases). V shed 0 bases and J shed 2 bases, with 18 bases lying between them. There are 18 residues in the CDR3. From germline, CDR1 is MGHRA and CDR2 YSYEKL. CDR3 region: CASSQDGGAGRYTDTQYF. The CDR3 DNA reads as TGCGCCAGCAGCCAAGATGGGGGGGCGGGACGATACACAGATACGCAGTATTTT.

CDR3 loop: CASSAGLGIPDTQYF. In DNA, the CDR3 is TGTGCCAGTAGTGCGGGACTAGGGATCCCAGATACGCAGTATTTT. The chain uses TRBV19 and TRBJ2-3, with 8 bases aligning to TRBD2. The CDR3 is 15 residues long. Germline lookup yields CDR1 LNHDA and CDR2 SQIVND (reference sequence). J gave up 4 bases and V 5 bases, and 8 bases lay outside the gene matches.

The V and J genes are TRBV5-4 and TRBJ2-5, with 10 bases fitting TRBD2. The CDR3 loop spans 17 amino acids. Per the germline V gene, CDR1 is SGHNT and CDR2 is YYREEE (reference sequence). V trimming: 3 bases; J trimming: 5 bases; junction bases outside the gene matches: 13. The CDR3 sequence is CASSSTGSAGGGETQYF. In nucleotides, the CDR3 is TGTGCCAGCAGCTCGACCGGATCAGCGGGAGGGGGGGAGACCCAGTACTTC.

The chain combines TRBV2 with TRBJ2-1; 7 bases are a match to TRBD1. Per the germline V gene, CDR1 is SNHLY and CDR2 is FYNNEI. This CDR3 is built from 15 residues. Germline trimming cut 7 bases from V and 10 bases from J; bases unmatched to any gene: 16. In DNA, the CDR3 is TGTGCCAGCATGACCGGGACCGAGGGGGCTTCGGAGCAGTTCTTC. Its translation is CASMTGTEGASEQFF.

V usage is TRBV6-1 and J usage is TRBJ2-5; 8 bases map to TRBD1. The J call is doubtful: the DNA matches TRBJ2-7 better. This CDR3 comprises 14 residues. Germline CDR1 is MNHNS and CDR2 is SASEGT. The CDR3: CASSLTGVTYEQYF. The CDR3 DNA reads TGTGCCAGCAGTCTGACAGGGGTAACCTACGAGCAGTACTTC.

The chain combines TRBV7-2 with TRBJ2-1; D gene ambiguous. The V and J ends lost 3 bases and 2 bases respectively, with 11 bases between them. CDR1 and CDR2 (germline): SGHTA, FQGNSA. The CDR3 sequence is 15 residues long. The CDR3: CASSLPPLTYNEQFF. CDR3 sequence (DNA): TGTGCCAGCAGCTTGCCGCCGCTAACCTACAATGAGCAGTTCTTC.

The V call is TRBV28, the J call TRBJ2-1; TRBD1 matches at 7 bases. The CDR3 covers 13 residues. The junction had 7 bases not matched to a gene; V was cut back by 6 bases and J by 8 bases. The V gene's germline CDR1 is MDHEN and CDR2 SYDVKM. CDR3 sequence reads: CASSQDRPDEQFF. CDR3 bases: TGTGCCAGCAGCCAGGACAGGCCGGATGAGCAGTTCTTC.

The chain uses TRBV5-4 and TRBJ2-6, with TRBD2 as a possible D gene (6 bases). Trimming pared 0 bases from V and 6 bases from J, leaving 7 bases between. In germline, CDR1 is SGHNT, CDR2 YYREEE (reference sequence). The CDR3 length is 14 residues. The chain's CDR3 is CASSLGGEANVLTF. DNA of the CDR3: TGTGCCAGCAGCTTGGGGGGGGAGGCCAACGTCCTGACTTTC.

The V call is TRBV27, the J call TRBJ2-7, with TRBD2 identical over 8 bases. V dropped 6 bases and J dropped 4; count of bases not matched to a gene: 8. The CDR3 totals 14 residues. Germline V CDR1 and CDR2: MNHEY, SMNVEV (reference sequence). Here the CDR3 DNA reads TGTGCCAGCAGCCTCCTAGCGGGCGAATACGAGCAGTACTTC. It codes for CASSLLAGEYEQYF.

The gene calls are TRBV27 and TRBJ2-5, with TRBD2 matching over 9 bases. Trimming removed 3 bases from V and 5 bases from J; junction bases left unmatched: 7. Germline-derived CDR1 and CDR2 are MNHEY and SMNVEV (reference sequence). The CDR3 sequence is 15 residues long. CDR3 bases: TGTGCCAGCAGTTTCTTTAGCGGGGGTCGGGAGACCCAGTACTTC. As protein: CASSFFSGGRETQYF.

The V call is TRBV10-3, the J call TRBJ1-2; 7 bases match TRBD1. Germline-derived CDR1 and CDR2 are ENHRY and SYGVKD. The V segment lost 0 bases and the J segment 0 bases; nucleotides outside the gene matches: 7. The CDR3 sequence is 17 residues long. DNA for the CDR3: TGTGCCATCAGTGAGTCGGGGGACAGCACTTCTAACTATGGCTACACCTTC. Its protein is CAISESGDSTSNYGYTF.

The rearrangement links TRBV25-1 to TRBJ1-1; unclear D gene. The CDR3 spans 14 residues. Germline assignment: CDR1 MGHDK and CDR2 SYGVNS. V dropped 1 base and J dropped 1 base, with 7 bases sitting between them. The CDR3 DNA follows: TGTGCCAGCAGTGAATCTGGGAGGAACACTGAAGCTTTCTTT. This translates into CASSESGRNTEAFF.

The gene calls are TRBV28 and TRBJ2-1; possible D gene TRBD2, 6 bases. V was trimmed by 10 bases and J by 0 bases, leaving 7 bases between them. Germline V gene sequence: CDR1 MDHEN, CDR2 SYDVKM. This CDR3 has 12 residues. The CDR3 sequence: CAIGSSYNEQFF. The CDR3 coding sequence is TGTGCCATCGGGAGCTCCTACAATGAGCAGTTCTTC.

The chain couples TRBV7-9 to TRBJ1-1, with no clear D. The CDR3 sequence is 14 residues long. The ends were cut back, 2 bases at V and 4 bases at J, with 11 bases in the middle. The germline gives CDR1 SEHNR, CDR2 FQNEAQ (reference sequence). The DNA of the CDR3 is TGTGCCAGCAGCTTACGGGGTAGGACCACTGAAGCTTTCTTT. As protein: CASSLRGRTTEAFF.

This chain links TRBV28 with TRBJ2-5; 7 bases are a match to TRBD2. Germline-derived CDR1 and CDR2 are MDHEN and SYDVKM. V lost 3 bases to trimming and J lost 1 base; unmatched junction nucleotides: 2. The CDR3 contains 14 residues. The CDR3 DNA sequence: TGTGCCAGCAGTTTGCGGGAGCCCCAAGAGACCCAGTACTTC. This codes for CASSLREPQETQYF.

This sequence joins TRBV29-1 and TRBJ1-2; 7 nucleotides agree with TRBD1. The length of the CDR3 is 13 residues. Trimming at V came to 2 bases and at J to 8 bases, leaving 8 bases not matched to a gene. CDR1 SQVTM and CDR2 ANQGSEA come from the germline V gene. The CDR3 protein is CSVEPTGFSGYTF. Written as DNA, the CDR3 is TGCAGCGTTGAACCGACAGGGTTCAGCGGCTACACCTTC.

The chain couples TRBV6-1 to TRBJ2-7, with TRBD2 matching over 8 bases. V was clipped by 1 base and J by 6 bases; unmatched bases: 5. There are 14 residues in the CDR3. The V gene's germline CDR1 is MNHNS and CDR2 SASEGT. Here the CDR3 reads CASSEGVAGPEQYF. CDR3 nucleotides: TGTGCCAGCAGTGAAGGAGTAGCGGGACCCGAGCAGTACTTC.

The V gene is TRBV4-1, the J gene TRBJ1-1; 10 bases agree with TRBD1. The CDR3 length is 17 residues. V trimming: 4 bases; J trimming: 3 bases; junction bases outside the gene matches: 11. CDR1 is MGHRA, CDR2 YSYEKL, per germline. Here the CDR3 reads CASSRISGQGRYTEAFF. Here the CDR3 DNA reads TGCGCCAGCAGCCGGATCTCGGGACAGGGGAGGTACACTGAAGCTTTCTTT.